This entry features one TCR beta chain sequence. Data came from immunoSEQ multiplex PCR; TCRdb stores just in-frame clones and leaves some out. The data show 76,000 or so clones, approximately 85% seen once. The entry originates in a study of OX40 agonist ivuxolimab in advanced cancers. In the study overall: The study enrolled dose-escalation patients with hepatocellular carcinoma, melanoma, renal cell or head and neck cancer. One hepatocellular carcinoma and two cutaneous melanoma patients partially responded. Patients with prior anti-PD-1, anti-PD-L1 or anti-CTLA-4 therapy were eligible; about 41% had some.

With autoimmune disease history or systemic immunosuppression, patients were excluded. Germline V gene data show CDR1 as KGHSH and CDR2 as LQKENI. The J segment lost 3 bases and the V segment lost 4 bases, leaving 5 bases of the junction unmatched. There are 15 residues in the CDR3. The sample in question was CD4+ or CD8+ T cells sorted from blood, obtained in a trial of the OX40 agonist ivuxolimab. The chain combines TRBV18 with TRBJ2-3, with 9 bases lining up with TRBD1. The clonotype originates from an adult with an advanced solid tumor such as melanoma, head and neck, liver or kidney cancer. The chain's CDR3 is CASSLQGAMTDTQYF. CDR3 sequence (DNA): TGTGCCAGCTCACTACAGGGGGCGATGACAGATACGCAGTATTTT.